These 31 T cell receptor beta chains originate from one sample sequenced in a study of molecular identifiers for immune sequencing clone quantification. MiXCR, run by TCRdb on the PCR reads, gives a single entry per CDR3 protein. The sample lists about half a million distinct CDR3 sequences; over 20% were seen once. The specimen sequenced was naive CD8+ T cells from blood, with Jurkat cell RNA spiked in. The subset: FACS-sorted CD8+CD4-CCR7+CD45RA+ naive T cells. The origin of the receptors is a human donor in good health. Some libraries in this study had Jurkat cell RNA spiked in.

There are many counts of this clonotype. The rearrangement joins TRBV4-1 to TRBJ1-4; possibly TRBD1 for D (5 bases). Germline CDR1 MGHRA, CDR2 YSYEKL. This CDR3 is built from 13 residues. Trimming pared 4 bases from V and 5 bases from J, leaving 8 bases between. CDR3 coding DNA: TGCGCCAGCAGCCTGGGACTCAATGAAAAACTGTTTTTT. It yields the protein CASSLGLNEKLFF.

This chain joins TRBV10-3 and TRBJ2-3; 11 bases are a match to TRBD2. This CDR3 comprises 17 residues. The V segment lost 2 bases and the J segment 3 bases; nucleotides outside the gene matches: 7. CDR1 and CDR2 (germline): ENHRY, SYGVKD. The CDR3 here is CAISETSGGAITDTQYF. In DNA form, the CDR3 reads TGTGCCATCAGTGAGACTAGCGGGGGAGCGATAACAGATACGCAGTATTTT.

This clonotype was seen a few times. The chain joins TRBV7-9 to TRBJ1-6; the match to TRBD1 covers 7 bases. CDR3 length: 14 amino acids. CDR1 SEHNR and CDR2 FQNEAQ come from the germline V gene (reference sequence). Unmatched junction bases numbered 6, after V lost 4 bases and J lost 9 bases. CDR3 protein: CASSSSTGSSPLHF. The CDR3 DNA follows: TGTGCCAGCAGCTCCTCGACAGGGTCTTCACCCCTCCACTTT.

This clonotype was seen ten or more times. The CDR3 here is CASRGDEGVTEAFF. The CDR3 coding sequence is TGTGCCAGCAGGGGGGACGAGGGGGTCACTGAAGCTTTCTTT. V is TRBV2 and J is TRBJ1-1, with D possibly matching TRBD1 (6 bases). CDR1 SNHLY and CDR2 FYNNEI come from the germline V gene. Between the trimmed V and J ends, which lost 6 bases and 4 bases, there was a span of 15 bases. The CDR3 has 14 residues.

This clonotype was seen many times. The V call is TRBV9, the J call TRBJ2-5; maybe TRBD1 (6 bases). V shed 1 base and J shed 1 base, with 8 bases lying between them. The length of the CDR3 is 14 residues. In germline, CDR1 is SGDLS, CDR2 YYNGEE. CDR3 amino acids: CASSVSGAQETQYF. CDR3 sequence (DNA): TGTGCCAGCAGCGTATCAGGGGCCCAAGAGACCCAGTACTTC.

In this sample, this clonotype turned up many times. The rearrangement joins TRBV9 to TRBJ1-1; no clear D. V gave up 0 bases and J gave up 5 bases, with 8 bases separating them. The CDR3 is 13 residues long. The V gene's germline CDR1 is SGDLS and CDR2 YYNGEE. In nucleotides, the CDR3 is TGTGCCAGCAGCGTAGATTGGGGTACTGAAGCTTTCTTT. Its protein product is CASSVDWGTEAFF.

CDR3 loop: CASSTYKKANYGYTF. Here the CDR3 DNA reads TGTGCCAGCAGCACCTACAAGAAAGCTAACTATGGCTACACCTTC. The V gene is TRBV11-2, the J gene TRBJ1-2; D is uncertain. The CDR3 loop spans 15 amino acids. Germline CDR1 SGHAT, CDR2 FQNNGV. Trimming left V 5 bases short and J 0 bases short, with 13 bases between.

The chain employs TRBV7-3 and TRBJ2-3; maybe TRBD2 (6 bases). Looked up from germline, CDR1 is SGHTA and CDR2 is FQGTGA. The V end lost 2 bases, the J end lost 0 bases, and 12 bases lay between the germline ends. The CDR3 sequence is 16 residues long. CDR3 in amino acids: CASSLGSGDSTDTQYF. The CDR3 coding sequence is TGTGCCAGCAGCTTAGGGTCGGGGGACAGCACAGATACGCAGTATTTT. Variable domain in full (rest from reference TRBV7-3 and TRBJ2-3): GAGVSQTPSNKVTEKGKYVELRCDPISGHTALYWYRQSLGQGPEFLIYFQGTGAADDSGLPNDRFFAVRPEGSVSTLKIQRTERGDSAVYLCASSLGSGDSTDTQYFGPGTRLTVL.

This clonotype occurred many times. The chain links TRBV4-3 to TRBJ2-4; the D gene could be TRBD1 or TRBD2 (5 bases each). The V gene lost 0 bases and the J gene lost 3 bases, with 21 bases spanning the gap. CDR1 and CDR2 from the germline V gene are LGHNA and YSLEER. The CDR3 totals 19 residues. Written as DNA, the CDR3 is TGCGCCAGCAGCCAAGATCGAATTGAGGGGATCGGCGTCAAAAACATTCAGTACTTC. It codes for CASSQDRIEGIGVKNIQYF.

This clonotype was seen many times. The CDR3 region is CASSGGLTDTQYF. The CDR3 DNA sequence: TGTGCCAGCAGCGGAGGGCTCACAGATACGCAGTATTTT. V and J are TRBV6-2 or TRBV6-3 and TRBJ2-3; D is perhaps TRBD2 (6 bases). CDR3 size: 13 residues. Germline loops: CDR1 MNHEY, CDR2 SVGEGT. Trimming removed 6 bases from V and 2 bases from J, with 9 bases in between.

The genes are TRBV2 and TRBJ1-3; perhaps TRBD1 as D (6 bases). The CDR3 sequence is 15 residues long. Germline V gene lookup returns CDR1 SNHLY and CDR2 FYNNEI. Trimming cost V 2 bases and J 2 bases, with 10 bases left between them. CDR3 in DNA: TGTGCCAGCAGTGAAACGGGGGCCGCTGGAAACACCATATATTTT. Protein sequence: CASSETGAAGNTIYF. The whole variable domain, remainder taken from reference TRBV2 and TRBJ1-3, is EPEVTQTPSHQVTQMGQEVILRCVPISNHLYFYWYRQILGQKVEFLVSFYNNEISEKSEIFDDQFSVERPDGSNFTLKIRSTKLEDSAMYFCASSETGAAGNTIYFGEGSWLTVV.

In the case of this clonotype: A read error may explain this, as a much larger clone is one base away. The genes are TRBV29-1 and TRBJ2-5; the match to TRBD2 covers 7 bases. The germline V gene encodes CDR1 SQVTM and CDR2 ANQGSEA. This CDR3 comprises 13 residues. The junction had 7 bases not matched to a gene; V was cut back by 8 bases and J by 1 base. CDR3 protein: CSTRRLAQETQYF. The CDR3, as DNA: TGCAGCACGAGAAGACTAGCCCAAGAGACCCAGTACTTC.

This clonotype was counted ten times or more. V gene TRBV12-3 or TRBV12-4 combines with J gene TRBJ1-5; D call uncertain. Trimming shortened V by 5 bases and J by 0 bases, and 14 bases separated the two germline ends. The CDR3 runs 16 residues. This chain's CDR3 is CASSPHLGISNQPQHF. The CDR3, as DNA: TGTGCCAGCAGTCCCCATCTAGGGATTAGCAATCAGCCCCAGCATTTT.

A few counts support this clonotype. The V gene is TRBV12-3 or TRBV12-4, the J gene TRBJ1-2; D gene uncertain. The CDR3 totals 13 residues. Trimming took off 1 base at V and 4 bases at J, with 7 bases between the two ends. CDR3 residues: CASSLGRSYGYTF. CDR3 DNA: TGTGCCAGCAGTTTAGGACGGTCCTATGGCTACACCTTC.

This clonotype was counted between two and nine times. CDR3 protein: CASSGQRAEQYF. CDR3 DNA sequence: TGTGCCAGCAGCGGACAGAGGGCCGAGCAGTACTTC. The V and J genes are TRBV9 and TRBJ2-7; D possibly uses TRBD1 or TRBD2 (5 bases each). Germline CDR1 is SGDLS and CDR2 is YYNGEE. V gave up 3 bases and J gave up 6 bases, with 10 bases separating them. The CDR3 has 12 residues.

This clonotype occurred a few times. The chain joins TRBV7-9 to TRBJ2-7, with 9 bases fitting TRBD2. Losses at the gene ends were 5 bases for V and 2 bases for J; bases not matched to a gene: 7. Per germline, CDR1 SEHNR and CDR2 FQNEAQ (reference sequence). This CDR3 is built from 15 residues. CDR3 sequence: CASSPPLAGAYEQYF. CDR3 DNA: TGTGCCAGCAGCCCTCCTTTAGCGGGGGCCTACGAGCAGTACTTC.

The DNA of the CDR3 is TGTGCCAGCAGCAAAGCCCAGGGGGCGGGCGAAAAACTGTTTTTT. This translates into CASSKAQGAGEKLFF. This chain links TRBV21-1 with TRBJ1-4; the table's D gene call, TRBD1, was not cross checked with the DNA. TRBV21-1 is listed as a pseudogene. This CDR3 has 15 amino acids.

This clonotype was counted a few times. The rearrangement links TRBV21-1 to TRBJ2-7. TRBV21-1 is a listed pseudogene. The CDR3 is 11 amino acids. This CDR3 reads CASSKTVEQYF. DNA of the CDR3: TGTGCCAGCAGCAAAACGGTCGAGCAGTACTTC.

The chain employs TRBV19 and TRBJ2-2, with 7 bases fitting TRBD1. Germline lookup yields CDR1 LNHDA and CDR2 SQIVND (reference sequence). The CDR3 is made up of 17 amino acids. Trimming removed 10 bases from V and 0 bases from J; junction bases left unmatched: 14. The chain's CDR3 is CATRHHRDSPNTGELFF. The DNA of the CDR3 is TGTGCCACCCGACATCACCGGGACAGTCCGAACACCGGGGAGCTGTTTTTT.

The chain joins TRBV6-2 or TRBV6-3 to TRBJ2-1; 8 nucleotides agree with TRBD1. The CDR3 contains 13 residues. Per germline, CDR1 MNHEY and CDR2 SVGEGT. The V gene end was trimmed by 11 bases and the J gene end by 10 bases; junction bases not matched to a gene: 13. The CDR3 sequence is CASRGHSPNEQFF. CDR3 in DNA: TGTGCCTCCAGGGGGCATTCTCCCAACGAGCAGTTCTTC.

This clonotype was picked up many times. The V call is TRBV4-3, the J call TRBJ2-7; 8 positions agree with TRBD1. In germline, CDR1 is LGHNA, CDR2 YSLEER. The trim removed 1 base at V and 4 bases at J, leaving 6 bases unmatched. The CDR3 runs 15 residues. The CDR3 sequence: CASSQGTGPAYEQYF. The CDR3 bases are TGCGCCAGCAGCCAAGGGACAGGGCCAGCTTACGAGCAGTACTTC.

This clonotype appeared a few times. This sequence joins TRBV13 and TRBJ2-7; 11 positions agree with TRBD2. The CDR3 runs to 14 residues. Trimming took 5 bases from V and 7 from J; bases not matched to a gene: 7. Germline CDR1 reads PRHDT; CDR2 reads FYEKMQ (reference sequence). CDR3 in amino acids: CASSVTSGVGEQYF. CDR3 DNA: TGTGCCAGCAGCGTGACTAGCGGGGTCGGGGAGCAGTACTTC.

This clonotype appeared once. The chain is built from TRBV29-1 and TRBJ2-2, with 7 bases matching TRBD1. Germline V CDR1 and CDR2: SQVTM, ANQGSEA. After removal of 7 bases from V and 0 bases from J, the junction contained 2 bases not matched to a gene. This CDR3 has 13 amino acids. DNA of the CDR3: TGCAGCGCTGACAGGGCGAACACCGGGGAGCTGTTTTTT. Encoded protein: CSADRANTGELFF.

This clonotype was observed a handful of times. The J gene is TRBJ2-7, the V gene TRBV29-1; TRBD1 is a possible D gene (6 bases). Germline CDR1 and CDR2: SQVTM and ANQGSEA. The CDR3 has 14 residues. V shed 5 bases and J shed 1 base, with 15 bases lying between them. This chain's CDR3 is CSVTGWSESYEQYF. CDR3 bases: TGCAGCGTTACAGGGTGGAGTGAGTCCTACGAGCAGTACTTC.

This clonotype has a count of ten or more. V usage is TRBV5-1 and J usage is TRBJ2-5; D is possibly TRBD1 or TRBD2 (5 bases each). Germline assignment: CDR1 SGHRS and CDR2 YFSETQ. The CDR3 extends over 13 amino acids. V lost 4 bases and J 5 bases, leaving 12 bases between the germline ends. CDR3 sequence reads: CASSLDWGETQYF. Here the CDR3 DNA reads TGCGCCAGCAGCCTCGACTGGGGGGAGACCCAGTACTTC.

As concerns this clonotype: This may stem from a read error, because a much larger clone lies one nucleotide away. Given the absence of the conserved phenylalanine or tryptophan at the CDR3 end, a read error is likely. V usage is TRBV5-6 and J usage is TRBJ2-1; 8 bases map to TRBD2. Germline CDR1 SGHDT, CDR2 YYEEEE. The CDR3 totals 14 residues. The V segment lost 0 bases and the J segment 7 bases; nucleotides outside the gene matches: 3. The CDR3 DNA reads as TGTGCCAGCAGCTTGGGGACTAGCTTTAATGAGCAGTTCCTC. This gives the protein CASSLGTSFNEQFL.

This clonotype was detected only a few times. The rearrangement uses TRBV4-3 and TRBJ2-7, with no clear D. Trimming shortened V by 1 base and J by 0 bases, and 10 bases separated the two germline ends. This CDR3 is 15 amino acids long. Per the germline V gene, CDR1 is LGHNA and CDR2 is YSLEER. CDR3 DNA sequence: TGCGCCAGCAGCCAAGCTGTTGCAGGCTCCTACGAGCAGTACTTC. Its protein is CASSQAVAGSYEQYF.

This clonotype turned up a few times. J is TRBJ1-1 and V is TRBV19, with 9 bases aligning to TRBD1. Germline V lookup: CDR1 LNHDA, CDR2 SQIVND (reference sequence). V lost 5 bases and J lost 1; bases outside the gene matches: 8. The CDR3 is 16 residues long. DNA of the CDR3: TGTGCCAGTAGTCTGTGGACAGGGGTCACGAACACTGAAGCTTTCTTT. Protein sequence: CASSLWTGVTNTEAFF.

Many counts were recorded for this clonotype. The chain links TRBV19 to TRBJ2-6, with TRBD2 matching over 10 bases. CDR1 is LNHDA, CDR2 SQIVND, per germline (reference sequence). Losses at the gene ends were 5 bases for V and 3 bases for J; bases not matched to a gene: 7. CDR3 size: 17 residues. The CDR3 loop is CASSAVLAGVGANVLTF. The CDR3 bases are TGTGCCAGTAGTGCCGTGCTAGCGGGAGTTGGGGCCAACGTCCTGACTTTC.

The chain employs TRBV7-2 and TRBJ2-1; tentatively, D is TRBD2 (6 bases). V lost 5 bases, J lost 2 bases, and 13 bases lay in between. The CDR3 extends over 15 amino acids. Germline lookup yields CDR1 SGHTA and CDR2 FQGNSA. The CDR3 protein is CASSLTSPPYNEQFF. The CDR3 DNA reads as TGTGCCAGCAGCCTCACTAGCCCCCCCTACAATGAGCAGTTCTTC. Based on the CDR3 plus reference TRBV7-2 and TRBJ2-1, the full variable domain is GAGVSQSPSNKVTEKGKDVELRCDPISGHTALYWYRQSLGQGLEFLIYFQGNSAPDKSGLPSDRFSAERTGGSVSTLTIQRTQQEDSAVYLCASSLTSPPYNEQFFGPGTRLTVL.

This clonotype has just a few counts. The chain employs TRBV3-1 and TRBJ2-7; 10 bases fit TRBD2. The CDR3 loop spans 16 amino acids. From germline, CDR1 is LGHDT and CDR2 YNNKEL (reference sequence). Trimming at V came to 2 bases and at J to 4 bases, leaving 8 bases not matched to a gene. CDR3 region: CASSQLSGRAGYEQYF. For the CDR3, the DNA is TGTGCCAGCAGCCAACTAAGCGGGAGGGCCGGATACGAGCAGTACTTC.